This T cell receptor (beta chain) was observed in a study of blood T cells in healthy people across ages. A sample-barcoded 5' primer and a J-beta primer mix were used in a second PCR of roughly 7 to 12 cycles. A single record per CDR3 protein comes from TCRdb applying MiXCR to the 5' RACE reads. There are 500,000 to 600,000 distinct CDR3 sequences in the sample; 27% occur only once, and 18% lies in the top ten. Study-wide findings and caveats: Among T cells, TCR beta diversity per million cells dropped roughly linearly as age rose. Because sorting was not performed, PBMCs prevented conclusive naive versus antigen-experienced comparison.

This clonotype was picked up a small number of times. The antigen remains unidentified. Drawing of peripheral blood yielded about 10 milliliters from each donor. Researchers isolated at least 7 million PBMCs per sample. With 3 bases removed from V and 2 bases from J, the gap between germline ends came to 6 bases. This CDR3 is 12 amino acids long. The germline V gene has CDR1 DFQATT and CDR2 SNEGSKA (reference sequence). The chain employs TRBV20-1 and TRBJ2-3; TRBD2 might be the D (6 bases). The specimen was blood. The clonotype originates from a woman aged 70-85 years in good health. The CDR3 loop is CSARRDTDTQYF. The CDR3 DNA reads as TGCAGTGCTAGGCGGGACACAGATACGCAGTATTTT.